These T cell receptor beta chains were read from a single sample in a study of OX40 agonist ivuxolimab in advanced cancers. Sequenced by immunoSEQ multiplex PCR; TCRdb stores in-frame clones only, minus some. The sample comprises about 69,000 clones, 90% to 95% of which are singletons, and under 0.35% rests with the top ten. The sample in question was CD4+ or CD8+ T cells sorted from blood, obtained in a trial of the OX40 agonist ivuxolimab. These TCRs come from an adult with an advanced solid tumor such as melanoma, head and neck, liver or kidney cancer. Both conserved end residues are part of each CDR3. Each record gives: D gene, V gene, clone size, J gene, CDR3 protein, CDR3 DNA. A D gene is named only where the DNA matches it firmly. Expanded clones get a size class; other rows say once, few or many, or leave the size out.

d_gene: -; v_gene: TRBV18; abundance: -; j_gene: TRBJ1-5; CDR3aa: CASSPGGPSNQPQHF; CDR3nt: TGTGCCAGCTCACCGGGCGGACCTAGCAATCAGCCCCAGCATTTT
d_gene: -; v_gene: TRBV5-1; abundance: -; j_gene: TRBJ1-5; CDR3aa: CASSLGTGSSNQPQHF; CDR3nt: TGCGCCAGCAGCTTGGGAACGGGCTCCAGCAATCAGCCCCAGCATTTT
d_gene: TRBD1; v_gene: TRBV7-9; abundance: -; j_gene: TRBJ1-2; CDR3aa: CASSSSGGYGYTF; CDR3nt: TGTGCCAGCAGCTCATCAGGGGGCTATGGCTACACCTTC
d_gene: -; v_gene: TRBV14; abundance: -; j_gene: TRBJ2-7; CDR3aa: CASSRVGNSYEQYF; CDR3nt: TGTGCCAGCAGCCGCGTTGGGAACTCCTACGAGCAGTACTTC
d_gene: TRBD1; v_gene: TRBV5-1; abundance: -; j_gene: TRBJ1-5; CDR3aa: CASSEGTGDNQPQHF; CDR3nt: TGCGCCAGCAGCGAAGGGACAGGGGACAATCAGCCCCAGCATTTT
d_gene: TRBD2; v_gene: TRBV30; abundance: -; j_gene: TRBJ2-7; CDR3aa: CAWTGRLAIDSYEQYF; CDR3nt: TGTGCCTGGACCGGTAGACTAGCGATAGATTCCTACGAGCAGTACTTC
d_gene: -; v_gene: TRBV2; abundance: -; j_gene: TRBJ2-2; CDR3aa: CASGPPTWGELFF; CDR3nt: TGTGCCAGCGGACCCCCAACTTGGGGGGAGCTGTTTTTT
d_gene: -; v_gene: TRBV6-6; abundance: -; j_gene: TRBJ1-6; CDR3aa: CASSPEGSTLHF; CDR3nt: TGTGCCAGCAGTCCCGAGGGGAGCACCCTCCACTTT
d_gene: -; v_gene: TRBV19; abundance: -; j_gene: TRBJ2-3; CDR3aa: CASTTGILRSTDTQYF; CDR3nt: TGTGCATCAACAACGGGCATATTGCGGAGCACAGATACGCAGTATTTT
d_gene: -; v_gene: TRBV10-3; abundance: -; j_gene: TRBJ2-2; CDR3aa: CAISEGGAPTGELFF; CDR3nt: TGTGCCATCAGTGAGGGGGGAGCCCCCACCGGGGAGCTGTTTTTT
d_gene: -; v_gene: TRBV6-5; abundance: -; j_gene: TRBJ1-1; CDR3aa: CASRRDLGANTEAFF; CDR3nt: TGTGCCAGCAGGAGGGACCTCGGGGCGAACACTGAAGCTTTCTTT
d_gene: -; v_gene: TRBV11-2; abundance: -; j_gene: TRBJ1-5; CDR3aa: CASSLVGGNQPQHF; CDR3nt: TGTGCCAGCAGCTTAGTCGGGGGTAATCAGCCCCAGCATTTT
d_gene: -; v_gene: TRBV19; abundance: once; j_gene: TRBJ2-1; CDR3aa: CASTPGAGSSYNEQFF; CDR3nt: TGTGCCAGTACCCCCGGGGCAGGAAGCTCCTACAATGAGCAGTTCTTC
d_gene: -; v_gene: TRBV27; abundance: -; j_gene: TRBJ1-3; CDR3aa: CASRLNTDSGNTIYF; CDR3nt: TGTGCCAGCAGACTCAACACGGACTCTGGAAACACCATATATTTT
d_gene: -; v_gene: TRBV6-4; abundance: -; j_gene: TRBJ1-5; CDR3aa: CASSDSPTYFLPYQPQHF; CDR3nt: TGTGCCAGCAGTGACTCCCCCACCTATTTCCTCCCCTATCAGCCCCAGCATTTT
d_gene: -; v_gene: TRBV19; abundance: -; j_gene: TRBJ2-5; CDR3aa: CASSKKETQYF; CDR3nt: TGTGCCAGTAGTAAGAAAGAGACCCAGTACTTC
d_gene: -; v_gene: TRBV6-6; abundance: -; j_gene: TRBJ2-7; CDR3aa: CASSSSGDEQYF; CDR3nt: TGTGCCAGCAGTTCCTCAGGGGATGAGCAGTACTTC
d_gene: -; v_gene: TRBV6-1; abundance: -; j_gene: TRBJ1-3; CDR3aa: CASSGNDRPSGNTIYF; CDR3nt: TGTGCCAGCAGTGGGAACGACAGGCCCTCTGGAAACACCATATATTTT
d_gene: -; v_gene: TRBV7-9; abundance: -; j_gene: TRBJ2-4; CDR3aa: CASSPGMGGGSIQYF; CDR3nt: TGTGCCAGCAGCCCAGGGATGGGAGGAGGAAGCATTCAGTACTTC
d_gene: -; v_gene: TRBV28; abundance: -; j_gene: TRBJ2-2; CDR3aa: CASSRDLTAITGELFF; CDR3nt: TGTGCCAGCAGTAGGGATTTGACCGCTATCACCGGGGAGCTGTTTTTT
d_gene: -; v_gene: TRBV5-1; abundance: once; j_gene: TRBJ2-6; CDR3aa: CASSQTWAGSSGANVLTF; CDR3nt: TGCGCCAGCAGCCAGACGTGGGCCGGAAGCTCTGGGGCCAACGTCCTGACTTTC
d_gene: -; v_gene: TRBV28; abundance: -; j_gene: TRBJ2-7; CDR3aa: CASSPRDITGEQYF; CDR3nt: TGTGCCAGCAGTCCCCGGGACATAACGGGGGAGCAGTACTTC
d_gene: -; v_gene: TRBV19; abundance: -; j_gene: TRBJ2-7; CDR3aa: CASSIDLGGVTYEQYF; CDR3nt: TGTGCCAGTAGTATAGATCTTGGGGGAGTAACCTACGAGCAGTACTTC
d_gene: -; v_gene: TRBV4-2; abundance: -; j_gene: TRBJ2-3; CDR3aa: CASSQGLGPSTDTQYF; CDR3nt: TGTGCCAGCAGCCAAGGGCTGGGTCCCAGCACAGATACGCAGTATTTT
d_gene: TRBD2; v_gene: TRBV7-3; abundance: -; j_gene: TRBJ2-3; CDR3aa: CASSSGLAGSTDTQYF; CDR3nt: TGTGCCAGCAGCTCGGGACTAGCGGGAAGCACAGATACGCAGTATTTT
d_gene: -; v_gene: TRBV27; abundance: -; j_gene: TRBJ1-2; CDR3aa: CASSLSRGLGYTF; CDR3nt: TGTGCCAGCAGTTTAAGCAGGGGCCTGGGCTACACCTTC
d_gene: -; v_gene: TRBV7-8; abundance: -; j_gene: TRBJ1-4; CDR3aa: CASSFVGTTNEKLFF; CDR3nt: TGTGCCAGCAGCTTTGTCGGAACAACTAATGAAAAACTGTTTTTT
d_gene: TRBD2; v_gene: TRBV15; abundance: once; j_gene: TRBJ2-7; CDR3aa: CATSTGLAGGYEQYF; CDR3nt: TGTGCCACCAGCACCGGACTAGCGGGAGGATACGAGCAGTACTTC
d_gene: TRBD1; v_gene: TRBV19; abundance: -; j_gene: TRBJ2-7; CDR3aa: CASSTEGTALSYEQYF; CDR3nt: TGTGCCAGTAGTACAGAAGGGACAGCGCTCTCCTACGAGCAGTACTTC
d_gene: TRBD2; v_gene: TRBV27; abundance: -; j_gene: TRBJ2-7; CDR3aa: CASSGREGYEQYF; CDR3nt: TGTGCCAGCAGTGGCCGGGAGGGATACGAGCAGTACTTC
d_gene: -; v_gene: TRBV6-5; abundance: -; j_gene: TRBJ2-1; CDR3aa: CASSRNNEQFF; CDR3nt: TGTGCCAGCAGTAGGAACAATGAGCAGTTCTTC
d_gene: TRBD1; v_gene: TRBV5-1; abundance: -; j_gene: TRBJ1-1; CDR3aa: CASSRDRGVNTEAFF; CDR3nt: TGCGCCAGCAGCAGAGACAGGGGAGTGAACACTGAAGCTTTCTTT
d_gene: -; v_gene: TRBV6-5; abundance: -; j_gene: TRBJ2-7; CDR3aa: CASSEVLSEQYF; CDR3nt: TGTGCCAGCAGTGAAGTACTGAGCGAGCAGTACTTC
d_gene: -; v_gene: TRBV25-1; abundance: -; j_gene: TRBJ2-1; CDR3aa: CASSEPYAGSSYNEQFF; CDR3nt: TGTGCCAGCAGTGAACCTTATGCGGGGAGCTCCTACAATGAGCAGTTCTTC
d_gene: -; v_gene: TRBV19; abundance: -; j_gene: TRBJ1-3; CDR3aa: CASKGGLGQISGNTIYF; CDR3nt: TGTGCCAGTAAGGGGGGTCTGGGTCAGATCTCTGGAAACACCATATATTTT
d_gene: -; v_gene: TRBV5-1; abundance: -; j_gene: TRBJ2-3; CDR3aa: CATNYGSLPTDTQYF; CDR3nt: TGCGCCACAAATTACGGCAGCCTCCCCACAGATACGCAGTATTTT
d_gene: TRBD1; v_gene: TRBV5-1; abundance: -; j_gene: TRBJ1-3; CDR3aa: CASSLDRGGGNTIYF; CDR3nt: TGCGCCAGCAGCTTGGACAGGGGTGGTGGAAACACCATATATTTT
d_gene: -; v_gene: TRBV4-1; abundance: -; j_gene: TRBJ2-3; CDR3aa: CASSQDLRGANTDTQYF; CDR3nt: TGCGCCAGCAGCCAAGATCTGAGGGGAGCGAACACAGATACGCAGTATTTT
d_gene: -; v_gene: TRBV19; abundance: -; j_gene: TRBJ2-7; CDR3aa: CASSTRDRSYEQYF; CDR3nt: TGTGCCAGTAGTACGCGGGACAGATCCTACGAGCAGTACTTC
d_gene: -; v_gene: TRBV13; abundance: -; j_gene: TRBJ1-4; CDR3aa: CASSLGHGQLSGYEKLFF; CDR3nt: TGTGCCAGCAGCTTAGGCCACGGACAGCTCTCGGGATATGAAAAACTGTTTTTT
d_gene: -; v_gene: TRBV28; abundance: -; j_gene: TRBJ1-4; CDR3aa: CASRWTRANEKLFF; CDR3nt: TGTGCCAGCAGGTGGACTCGGGCTAATGAAAAACTGTTTTTT
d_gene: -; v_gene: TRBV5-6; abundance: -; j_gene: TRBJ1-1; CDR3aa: CASSLASAEAFF; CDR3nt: TGTGCCAGCAGCTTGGCGAGCGCTGAAGCTTTCTTT
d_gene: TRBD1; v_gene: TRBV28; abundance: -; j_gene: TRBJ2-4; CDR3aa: CASSLTGAQNIQYF; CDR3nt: TGTGCCAGCAGTTTAACAGGGGCTCAAAACATTCAGTACTTC
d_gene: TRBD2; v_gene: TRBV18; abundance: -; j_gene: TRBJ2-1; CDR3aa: CASSPPAGGPHEQFF; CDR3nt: TGTGCCAGCTCACCACCCGCGGGAGGGCCCCATGAGCAGTTCTTC
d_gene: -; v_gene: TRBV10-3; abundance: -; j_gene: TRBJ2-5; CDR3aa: CAISGGETQYF; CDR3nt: TGTGCCATCAGTGGGGGGGAGACCCAGTACTTC
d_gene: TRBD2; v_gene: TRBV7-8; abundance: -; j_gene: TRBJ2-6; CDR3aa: CASSLRGGSGANVLTF; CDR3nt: TGTGCCAGCAGCTTGCGCGGGGGCTCTGGGGCCAACGTCCTGACTTTC
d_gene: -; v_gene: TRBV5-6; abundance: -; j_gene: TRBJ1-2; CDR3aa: CASSPQGRGYTF; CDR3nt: TGTGCCAGCAGTCCCCAGGGTCGTGGCTACACCTTC
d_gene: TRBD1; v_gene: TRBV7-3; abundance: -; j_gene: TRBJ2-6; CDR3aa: CASSQTGAGANVLTF; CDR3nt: TGTGCCAGCAGCCAAACAGGGGCCGGGGCCAACGTCCTGACTTTC
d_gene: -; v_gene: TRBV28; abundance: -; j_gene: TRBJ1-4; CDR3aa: CASLDSTNEKLFF; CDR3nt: TGTGCCAGCTTGGACTCAACTAATGAAAAACTGTTTTTT
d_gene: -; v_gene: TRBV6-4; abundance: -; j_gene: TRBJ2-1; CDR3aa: CASSDTDSNSYNEQFF; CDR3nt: TGTGCCAGCAGTGACACGGACTCCAACTCCTACAATGAGCAGTTCTTC
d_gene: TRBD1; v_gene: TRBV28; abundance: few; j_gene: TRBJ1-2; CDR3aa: CASRFGTGGESYGYTF; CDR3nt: TGTGCCAGCAGATTTGGGACAGGGGGAGAATCCTATGGCTACACCTTC